This TCR beta chain is drawn from a study of read filtering for tumor transcriptome and immune sequencing. In the study overall: Revised staging placed roughly 8 patients in R-ISS I, about 17 in II, 7 in III. DNase treatment preceded whole-transcriptome library preparation. Findings and caveats of the study: Single-read clonotypes: about 83% of IR-seq clonotypes (around 3.5% of reads), about 70% of RNA-seq clonotypes (nearly 45% of reads). Even smaller IR-seq throughput identified most shared clonotypes.

From roughly 390 ng of RNA, a library with molecular barcoded alpha/delta and beta/gamma adaptors was made. Each CDR3 protein gets one entry after TCRdb re-called the reads with MiXCR. The table shows fewer than 150,000 distinct CDR3 sequences, with around 13% occurring only once. This clonotype was seen at least ten times. Its matching antigen is unknown. Germline V CDR1 and CDR2: DFQATT, SNEGSKA (reference sequence). The CDR3 length is 15 residues. Trimming at V came to 1 base and at J to 6 bases, leaving 9 bases not matched to a gene. This clonotype was obtained from a donor at least 40 years old with multiple myeloma. Input material: a population of CD138-negative cells sorted from bone marrow. This chain uses TRBV20-1 with TRBJ2-1; TRBD2 agrees at 7 bases. This CDR3 is CSARAWLAVRNEQFF. CDR3 sequence (DNA): TGCAGTGCTAGAGCTTGGCTAGCGGTGCGCAATGAGCAGTTCTTC.